The 12 T cell receptor beta chains given below trace back to one sample, sequenced in a study of blood T cell repertoires in COVID-19. TCRdb's table, derived via immunoSEQ multiplex PCR, lists solely in-frame clones and lacks some. The repertoire consists of roughly 20,000 clones, with roughly 90% occurring once and the leading ten covering roughly 8.3%. The sample comprised peripheral blood. The receptors stem from a human donor in a cohort sampled during active COVID-19. The donor label of this sample is uncertain.

The rearrangement links TRBV5-1 to TRBJ1-3; weak D call: TRBD1 (6 bases). The germline V and J ends were trimmed by 4 bases and 1 base, with 9 bases remaining between them. From germline, CDR1 is SGHRS and CDR2 YFSETQ. The CDR3 is 14 residues long. The CDR3 spells CASSVTGSGNTIYF. CDR3 in DNA: TGCGCCAGCAGCGTCACAGGGTCTGGAAACACCATATATTTT.

The chain joins TRBV20-1 to TRBJ2-3, with unresolved D. The length of the CDR3 is 11 residues. The germline V gene has CDR1 DFQATT and CDR2 SNEGSKA (reference sequence). V lost 6 bases to trimming and J lost 8 bases, with 12 bases between them. The CDR3 nucleotides are TGCAGTGCGTCGACTGTTGGTACGCAGTATTTT. Protein product: CSASTVGTQYF.

The genes are TRBV18 and TRBJ2-7, with D possibly matching TRBD1 (6 bases). The V end was cut by 5 bases, the J end by 2 bases, with 22 bases between. Germline lookup yields CDR1 KGHSH and CDR2 LQKENI. This CDR3 contains 17 residues. CDR3 amino acids: CASSAKGTQLITYEQYF. The DNA for the CDR3 is TGTGCCAGCTCAGCCAAGGGGACACAACTTATCACCTACGAGCAGTACTTC.

V and J are TRBV7-6 and TRBJ2-3; 7 bases fit TRBD1. CDR3 length: 16 residues. In germline, CDR1 is SGHVS, CDR2 FNYEAQ. Trimming at V came to 2 bases and at J to 0 bases, leaving 5 bases not matched to a gene. Here the CDR3 DNA reads TGTGCCAGCAGCTTAATCGGACAGGCGAGCACAGATACGCAGTATTTT. Amino acid sequence: CASSLIGQASTDTQYF.

The rearrangement joins TRBV10-3 to TRBJ2-5; 7 bases are a match to TRBD2. The CDR3 spans 14 residues. CDR1 and CDR2 from the germline V gene are ENHRY and SYGVKD. The trim removed 6 bases at V and 5 bases at J, leaving 9 bases unmatched. The CDR3: CAIRDGLGGETQYF. The CDR3 nucleotides are TGTGCCATCAGGGACGGTTTGGGAGGGGAGACCCAGTACTTC.

The CDR3 DNA reads as TGTGCCAGCAGCGCCAACTTAAAGCGAACTAGCTCCTACAATGAGCAGTTCTTC. It translates to CASSANLKRTSSYNEQFF. The chain carries TRBV27 and TRBJ2-1, with a possible D match to TRBD2 (5 bases). The CDR3 consists of 18 residues. The V gene lost 6 bases and the J gene lost 0 bases, with 21 bases spanning the gap. CDR1 and CDR2 (germline): MNHEY, SMNVEV (reference sequence).

This clone was seen a single time. The chain recombines TRBV7-9 with TRBJ1-4, with D maybe TRBD1 (6 bases). The V gene lost 1 base and the J gene lost 4 bases, with 13 bases spanning the gap. The CDR3 sequence is 16 residues long. Germline CDR1 is SEHNR and CDR2 is FQNEAQ (reference sequence). The CDR3 loop is CASSLDSRGINEKLFF. CDR3 nucleotides: TGTGCCAGCAGCTTAGATAGTAGGGGGATTAATGAAAAACTGTTTTTT.

The CDR3 region is CASSRPGPEQFF. For the CDR3, the DNA is TGTGCCAGCAGTCGCCCTGGGCCAGAGCAGTTCTTC. This chain uses TRBV6-5 with TRBJ2-1; D is uncertain. Germline-derived CDR1 and CDR2 are MNHEY and SVGAGI. CDR3 size: 12 residues. Trimming took off 5 bases at V and 10 bases at J, with 12 bases between the two ends.

The chain uses TRBV19 and TRBJ2-2, with 10 bases lining up with TRBD1. The V segment lost 4 bases and the J segment 4 bases; nucleotides outside the gene matches: 3. CDR1 and CDR2 from the germline V gene are LNHDA and SQIVND (reference sequence). The CDR3 has 15 amino acids. CDR3 amino acids: CASSKTGGGTGELFF. In DNA form, the CDR3 reads TGTGCCAGTAGTAAGACAGGGGGCGGCACCGGGGAGCTGTTTTTT.

The J gene is TRBJ2-3, the V gene TRBV4-1; 12 positions agree with TRBD2. CDR1 and CDR2 (germline): MGHRA, YSYEKL. The CDR3 contains 17 residues. J was trimmed by 3 bases and V by 0 bases; bases with no gene match: 4. The DNA of the CDR3 is TGCGCCAGCAGCCAAGAGGCTAGCGGGAGGGCAACAGATACGCAGTATTTT. Translating gives CASSQEASGRATDTQYF.

About this clone: Its ends do not fully match the called genes, so a read error is possible. V and J are TRBV5-4 and TRBJ2-3; 8 bases agree with TRBD1. Germline assignment: CDR1 SGHNT and CDR2 YYREEE (reference sequence). The CDR3 runs 14 residues. CDR3: CASSLASGQGDTFF. In DNA, the CDR3 is TGTGCCAGCAGCTTGGCCTCTGGACAGGGTGATACTTTTTTT.

The V and J genes are TRBV5-1 and TRBJ1-1; D remains ambiguous. V was pared by 0 bases and J by 8 bases, with 11 bases between. There are 13 residues in the CDR3. CDR1 is SGHRS, CDR2 YFSETQ, per germline. The CDR3 region has the DNA TGCGCCAGCAGCTTGGGAGGGCGGATCGAAGCTTTCTTT. This codes for CASSLGGRIEAFF.